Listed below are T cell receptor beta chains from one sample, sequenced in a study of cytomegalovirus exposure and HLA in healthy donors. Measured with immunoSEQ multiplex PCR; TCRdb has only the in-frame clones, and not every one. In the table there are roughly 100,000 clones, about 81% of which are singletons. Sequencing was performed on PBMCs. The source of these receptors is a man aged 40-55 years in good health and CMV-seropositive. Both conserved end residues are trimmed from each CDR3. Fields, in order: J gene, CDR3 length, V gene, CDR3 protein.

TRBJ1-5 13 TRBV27 ASSHHRDSNQPQH
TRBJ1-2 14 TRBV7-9 ASSHHRDRGFYGYT
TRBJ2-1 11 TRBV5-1 ASSLEEGAPQF
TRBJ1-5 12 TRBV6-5 ASSADRVNQPQH
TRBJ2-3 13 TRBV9 ASSPRGGRTDTQY
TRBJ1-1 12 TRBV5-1 ASSSIPGNTEAF
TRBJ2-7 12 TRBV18 ASFIAGESYEQY
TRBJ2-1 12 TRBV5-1 ASSLLAGDAEQF
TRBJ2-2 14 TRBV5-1 ASSLVTGGGTGELF
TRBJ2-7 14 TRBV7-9 SSSPTLGTDPYEQY
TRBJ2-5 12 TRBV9 ASSVGDNSETQY
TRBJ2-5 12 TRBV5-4 ASRDGQGAETQY
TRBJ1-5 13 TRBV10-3 AISTGTLGNQPQH
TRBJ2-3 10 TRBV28 AISGGRAAQY
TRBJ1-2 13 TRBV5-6 ASSPAPTGHYGYT
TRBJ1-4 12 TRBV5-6 ASTGQGIMGKLF
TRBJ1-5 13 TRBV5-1 ASSEGPGSNQPQH
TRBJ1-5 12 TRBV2 ASSTGTGYQPQH
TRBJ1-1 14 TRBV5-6 ASSPLTGGVYTEAF
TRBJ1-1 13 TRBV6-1 ASSDGQMKNTEAF
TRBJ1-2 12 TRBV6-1 ASSETAGPAGYT
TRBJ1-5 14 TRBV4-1 ASSTTGGQRVQPQH
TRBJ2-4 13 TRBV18 ASSPLAGDENSQY
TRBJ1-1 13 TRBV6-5 ASSRQGSMNTEAF
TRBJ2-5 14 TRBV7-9 ASSHRGGQLQETQY
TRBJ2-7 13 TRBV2 ASSFYRQGAYEQY
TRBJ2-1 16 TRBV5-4 ASSLGGTSGRSYNEQF
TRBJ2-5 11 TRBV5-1 ASSAGLQETQY
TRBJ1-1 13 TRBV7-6 ASSPRQGAVTEAF
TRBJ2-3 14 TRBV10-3 AIRRTAGQSTDTQY
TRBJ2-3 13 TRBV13 ASSHAGGATDTQY
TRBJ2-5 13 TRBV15 ATSRDPGGSETQY
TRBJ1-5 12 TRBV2 ASSEVRNNQPQH
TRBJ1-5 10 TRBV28 ASSSQGQPQH
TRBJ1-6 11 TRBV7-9 ASSPQENSPLH
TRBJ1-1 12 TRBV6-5 ASSRTGLNTEAF
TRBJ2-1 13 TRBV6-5 ASRPRTSGSWEQF